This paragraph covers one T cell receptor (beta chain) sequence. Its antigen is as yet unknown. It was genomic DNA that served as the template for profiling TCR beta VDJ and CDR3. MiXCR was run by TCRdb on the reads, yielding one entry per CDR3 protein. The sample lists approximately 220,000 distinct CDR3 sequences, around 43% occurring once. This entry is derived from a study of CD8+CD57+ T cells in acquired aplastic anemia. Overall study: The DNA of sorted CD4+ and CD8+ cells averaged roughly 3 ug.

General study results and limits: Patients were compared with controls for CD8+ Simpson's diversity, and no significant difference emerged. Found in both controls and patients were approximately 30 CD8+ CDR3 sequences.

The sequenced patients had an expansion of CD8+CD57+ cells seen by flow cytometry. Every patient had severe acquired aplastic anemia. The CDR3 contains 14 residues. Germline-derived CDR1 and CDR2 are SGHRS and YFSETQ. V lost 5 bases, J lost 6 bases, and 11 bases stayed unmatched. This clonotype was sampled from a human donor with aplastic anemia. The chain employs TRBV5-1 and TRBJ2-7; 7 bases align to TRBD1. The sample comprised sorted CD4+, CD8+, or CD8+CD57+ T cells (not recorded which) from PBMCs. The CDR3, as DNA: TGCGCCAGCAGTCAGGGACAGTCGTTCTCCGAGCAGTACGTC. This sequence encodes CASSQGQSFSEQYV.